The clone carrying this T cell receptor (beta chain) turned up a few times. The antigen remains undetermined. The source of the sample is a study of T cell repertoires in cytomegalovirus infection. TCRdb redid the calling of the reads with MiXCR, one entry per CDR3 protein. The repertoire consists of 600,000 to 700,000 distinct CDR3 sequences, with roughly a third occurring once and the leading ten covering approximately 18%. The J segment lost 8 bases and the V segment lost 7 bases, leaving 6 bases of the junction unmatched. Germline loops: CDR1 LGHNT, CDR2 FRNRAP. This CDR3 contains 13 residues. This TCR was sampled from a human donor in good health (CMV status not recorded). Some clones in this sample may be carry-over from other donors' samples. The sequences come from cultured PBMCs, collected from culture after CMV antigen stimulation. V is TRBV12-5 and J is TRBJ2-1; 9 nucleotides align to TRBD2. The CDR3 sequence: CASALGLADEQFF. The CDR3 DNA is TGTGCTAGTGCCTTGGGACTAGCCGATGAGCAGTTCTTC.